Below, one T cell receptor (beta chain) is given with its context. The sample originates from a study of siplizumab effects on memory and regulatory T cells. The CDR3 spans 16 residues. V lost 3 bases to trimming and J lost 3 bases, with 18 bases between them. Per germline, CDR1 SGDLS and CDR2 YYNGEE. The method was immunoSEQ multiplex PCR; TCRdb's version includes in-frame clones alone and lacks a portion of them. The table lists about 72,000 clones, 91% of them singletons, with around 29% in the top ten. The rearrangement links TRBV9 to TRBJ1-1, with D perhaps matching TRBD1 (6 bases). The sample taken for sequencing was CD8+ T cells sorted from blood. The receptor comes from a human donor in good health. CDR3 nucleotides: TGTGCCAGCAGCGCCCTTACAGGGAAAAGGGACACTGAAGCTTTCTTT. Its protein is CASSALTGKRDTEAFF.